These 22 T cell receptor beta chains were all obtained from the same sample, sequenced in a study of early T cells in non-severe SARS-CoV-2 infection. TCRdb redid the calling of the 5' RACE reads with MiXCR, one entry per CDR3 protein. The data hold 98,000 or so distinct CDR3 sequences, with 11% observed a single time. Sequenced sample: whole blood. The receptors here all came from an adult who was a healthcare worker with PCR-confirmed SARS-CoV-2 infection or an uninfected control (not recorded which).

In this sample, this clonotype turned up a few times. This chain uses TRBV5-1 with TRBJ1-5; 10 positions match TRBD1. Germline V gives CDR1 SGHRS, CDR2 YFSETQ. The CDR3 loop spans 18 amino acids. Trimming cost V 3 bases and J 4 bases; bases outside gene matches: 13. The CDR3 DNA reads TGCGCCAGCAGCTGCCGGGACAGGGGCCTATTCTGGAATCAGCCCCAGCATTTT. As protein: CASSCRDRGLFWNQPQHF. Based on the CDR3 plus reference TRBV5-1 and TRBJ1-5, the full variable domain is KAGVTQTPRYLIKTRGQQVTLSCSPISGHRSVSWYQQTPGQGLQFLFEYFSETQRNKGNFPGRFSGRQFSNSRSEMNVSTLELGDSALYLCASSCRDRGLFWNQPQHFGDGTRLSIL.

This clonotype appeared many times. The V call is TRBV6-6, the J call TRBJ2-2, with 7 nucleotides matching TRBD1. Germline V gives CDR1 MNHNY, CDR2 SVGAGI (reference sequence). This CDR3 is 16 amino acids long. Trimming cost V 0 bases and J 7 bases; bases outside gene matches: 8. CDR3 nucleotide sequence: TGTGCCAGCAGTTACTCGAACACAGGGGCGGACGGGGAGCTGTTTTTT. Translated: CASSYSNTGADGELFF.

This clonotype was counted at least ten times. The V gene is TRBV12-3 or TRBV12-4, the J gene TRBJ1-2; D not certain. The length of the CDR3 is 16 residues. Trimming shortened V by 5 bases and J by 0 bases, and 16 bases separated the two germline ends. This CDR3 is CASSPPFWGANYGYTF. The CDR3 nucleotides read TGTGCCAGCAGTCCACCGTTTTGGGGAGCTAACTATGGCTACACCTTC.

V usage is TRBV19 and J usage is TRBJ1-2, with 8 bases matching TRBD1. Germline trimming cut 6 bases from V and 2 bases from J; bases unmatched to any gene: 8. This CDR3 contains 15 residues. Germline CDR1 LNHDA, CDR2 SQIVND (reference sequence). CDR3 coding DNA: TGTGCCAGTAGAGGTCTAACAGGGGGAAACTATGGCTACACCTTC. Its translation is CASRGLTGGNYGYTF.

This clonotype was picked up many times. The gene calls are TRBV5-1 and TRBJ1-4, with D perhaps matching TRBD1 (5 bases). The CDR3 extends over 14 amino acids. V lost 2 bases to trimming and J lost 8 bases, with 13 bases between them. Per the germline V gene, CDR1 is SGHRS and CDR2 is YFSETQ. CDR3 sequence: CASSFGQAGEKLFF. DNA of the CDR3: TGCGCCAGCAGCTTCGGACAAGCCGGGGAAAAACTGTTTTTT.

This rearrangement joins TRBV20-1 to TRBJ1-6; a possible D gene is TRBD1 (6 bases). Germline CDR1 is DFQATT and CDR2 is SNEGSKA (reference sequence). Trimming took off 6 bases at V and 7 bases at J, with 19 bases between the two ends. The CDR3 totals 15 residues. In DNA form, the CDR3 reads TGCAGTGCCGTCCCGACAGGCCCGGGCAATTCACCCCTCCACTTT. This translates into CSAVPTGPGNSPLHF.

The chain combines TRBV28 with TRBJ1-3; D remains ambiguous. CDR3 length equals 14 residues. Germline V gene lookup returns CDR1 MDHEN and CDR2 SYDVKM. Trimming removed 3 bases at V and 4 bases at J, with 10 bases between. The CDR3 coding sequence is TGTGCCAGCAGTTTGGCCCGGAGGGGAAACACCATATATTTT. Translated: CASSLARRGNTIYF.

The table lists this clonotype with many counts. The rearrangement links TRBV7-9 to TRBJ1-3; D may be TRBD1 (5 bases). Between the trimmed V and J ends, which lost 0 bases and 4 bases, there was a span of 16 bases. This CDR3 spans 17 amino acids. CDR1 SEHNR and CDR2 FQNEAQ come from the germline V gene (reference sequence). CDR3 DNA: TGTGCCAGCAGCTTAGCGCGTGGGGGAATAAGAGGAAACACCATATATTTT. Encoded protein: CASSLARGGIRGNTIYF.

Many counts were recorded for this clonotype. The chain has TRBV15 and TRBJ1-5; 8 nucleotides line up with TRBD1. In germline, CDR1 is LNHNV, CDR2 YYDKDF (reference sequence). With 1 base clipped from V and 4 bases from J, the junction kept 3 bases outside the gene matches. CDR3 size: 15 residues. This CDR3 is CATSRVRGQNQPQHF. In nucleotides, the CDR3 is TGTGCCACCAGCAGAGTCAGGGGGCAAAATCAGCCCCAGCATTTT.

This clonotype was seen ten or more times. The chain carries TRBV3-1 and TRBJ2-7, with 9 bases identical to TRBD2. V lost 7 bases to trimming and J lost 6 bases; unmatched junction nucleotides: 1. Germline lookup yields CDR1 LGHDT and CDR2 YNNKEL (reference sequence). The CDR3 is 11 amino acids. This chain's CDR3 is CASMTSGEQYF. The CDR3 nucleotides read TGTGCCAGCATGACTAGCGGCGAGCAGTACTTC.

A few counts support this clonotype. The chain combines TRBV15 with TRBJ2-7; D is uncertain. Trimming shortened V by 5 bases and J by 5 bases, and 13 bases separated the two germline ends. Germline CDR1 and CDR2: LNHNV and YYDKDF (reference sequence). The CDR3 totals 13 residues. CDR3 nucleotide sequence: TGTGCCACCAGCCGATTAGACCTTCACGAGCAGTACTTC. Protein product: CATSRLDLHEQYF.

The chain has TRBV28 and TRBJ1-5; 9 positions match TRBD1. This CDR3 spans 14 amino acids. The germline CDR1 and CDR2 sequences are MDHEN and SYDVKM. V was pared by 0 bases and J by 7 bases, with 1 base of the junction left unmatched. This CDR3 is CASSLWDRGQPQHF. CDR3 DNA: TGTGCCAGCAGTTTATGGGACAGGGGACAGCCCCAGCATTTT. Using reference TRBV28 and TRBJ1-5 for the parts outside the CDR3, the full variable domain is DVKVTQSSRYLVKRTGEKVFLECVQDMDHENMFWYRQDPGLGLRLIYFSYDVKMKEKGDIPEGYSVSREKKERFSLILESASTNQTSMYLCASSLWDRGQPQHFGDGTRLSIL.

The sample holds a few counts of this clonotype. V and J are TRBV6-5 and TRBJ1-3; D is uncertain. The CDR3 spans 15 residues. Germline CDR1 MNHEY, CDR2 SVGAGI. Between the trimmed V and J ends, which lost 5 bases and 0 bases, there was a span of 11 bases. CDR3 nucleotides: TGTGCCAGCAGTACCTCGCGGTCCTCTGGAAACACCATATATTTT. Its protein is CASSTSRSSGNTIYF.

In this sample, this clonotype turned up a few times. The chain employs TRBV6-5 and TRBJ2-5; D is perhaps TRBD1 (6 bases). This CDR3 comprises 13 residues. V lost 7 bases and J 5 bases, leaving 14 bases between the germline ends. CDR1 is MNHEY, CDR2 SVGAGI, per germline. The DNA for the CDR3 is TGTGCCAGCACCCCCCCTGGGGGCGAGACCCAGTACTTC. It encodes CASTPPGGETQYF.

The table lists this clonotype with a few counts. The V call is TRBV7-9, the J call TRBJ2-1, with 13 bases fitting TRBD2. The CDR3 consists of 16 residues. The J segment lost 9 bases and the V segment lost 5 bases, leaving 10 bases of the junction unmatched. In germline, CDR1 is SEHNR, CDR2 FQNEAQ (reference sequence). The CDR3 here is CASSPLGLAGVGEQFF. The CDR3 nucleotides read TGTGCCAGCAGCCCCCTCGGACTAGCGGGAGTAGGTGAGCAGTTCTTC.

A few counts support this clonotype. The chain employs TRBV30 and TRBJ1-2; TRBD1 matches at 9 bases. Germline V gives CDR1 GTSNPN, CDR2 SVGIG (reference sequence). There are 13 residues in the CDR3. J gave up 8 bases and V 4 bases, and 8 bases lay outside the gene matches. CDR3 protein: CAWTGTGTRGYTF. As DNA, the CDR3 is TGTGCCTGGACCGGGACAGGGACGCGAGGCTACACCTTC.

This clonotype was found many times. The V call is TRBV5-1, the J call TRBJ2-7; D is unclear. The CDR3 extends over 14 amino acids. Trimming shortened V by 0 bases and J by 0 bases, and 7 bases separated the two germline ends. Germline CDR1 and CDR2: SGHRS and YFSETQ. CDR3 bases: TGCGCCAGCAGCTTGGGACCGGTCTCCTACGAGCAGTACTTC. It encodes CASSLGPVSYEQYF.

This clonotype was seen many times. The chain uses TRBV9 and TRBJ1-6, with 7 bases lining up with TRBD1. After removal of 0 bases from V and 7 bases from J, the junction contained 7 bases not matched to a gene. There are 16 residues in the CDR3. The germline V gene has CDR1 SGDLS and CDR2 YYNGEE. CDR3 sequence: CASSVGVGTENSPLHF. CDR3 DNA: TGTGCCAGCAGCGTAGGGGTTGGGACAGAGAATTCACCCCTCCACTTT.

This clonotype was detected a few times. This chain connects TRBV7-6 to TRBJ2-1; 11 bases fit TRBD2. Germline V gives CDR1 SGHVS, CDR2 FNYEAQ. Losses at the gene ends were 5 bases for V and 4 bases for J; bases not matched to a gene: 7. The CDR3 sequence is 16 residues long. The CDR3 nucleotides are TGTGCCAGCAGCCCTCAGACTAGCGGGGCATACAATGAGCAGTTCTTC. Translated: CASSPQTSGAYNEQFF. Filled out from reference TRBV7-6 and TRBJ2-1, the complete variable domain reads GAGVSQSPRYKVTKRGQDVALRCDPISGHVSLYWYRQALGQGPEFLTYFNYEAQQDKSGLPNDRFSAERPEGSISTLTIQRTEQRDSAMYRCASSPQTSGAYNEQFFGPGTRLTVL.

This clonotype was seen only a few times. V usage is TRBV10-3 and J usage is TRBJ2-3, with a weak D call TRBD1 (5 bases). Per the germline V gene, CDR1 is ENHRY and CDR2 is SYGVKD. Trimming took off 8 bases at V and 5 bases at J, with 11 bases between the two ends. There are 12 residues in the CDR3. The CDR3 region is CAIGRVGDTQYF. As DNA, the CDR3 is TGTGCCATCGGCAGGGTTGGAGATACGCAGTATTTT.

CDR3 sequence reads: CASSSQAGVETQYF. The CDR3 coding sequence is TGTGCCAGCAGTTCCCAAGCGGGAGTGGAGACCCAGTACTTC. The chain joins TRBV28 to TRBJ2-5; 8 bases fit TRBD2. This CDR3 has 14 amino acids. V dropped 4 bases and J dropped 5; count of bases not matched to a gene: 6. Germline V gene data show CDR1 as MDHEN and CDR2 as SYDVKM.

The V call is TRBV20-1, the J call TRBJ2-5; 10 bases align to TRBD2. Germline V gene lookup returns CDR1 DFQATT and CDR2 SNEGSKA (reference sequence). The CDR3 loop spans 14 amino acids. V was clipped by 4 bases and J by 1 base; unmatched bases: 3. CDR3 in DNA: TGCAGTGCTATTCAGCGGGAGGGCCAAGAGACCCAGTACTTC. This gives the protein CSAIQREGQETQYF.